Here is one TCR beta chain with its context. Its target is unknown. The sequence runs out 3 residues before the end of the CDR3; the remainder is reconstructed from the germline J gene. V gave up 4 bases and J gave up 5 bases; unmatched junction bases: 11. Per germline, CDR1 SGHRS and CDR2 YFSETQ. The CDR3 is 16 residues long. This specimen belongs to a study of T cells in women clearing cervical HPV infection. Study details: Control women cleared a single incident HPV16 infection within 12 months.

Assay: immunoSEQ multiplex PCR; the TCRdb copy retains only in-frame clones and omits some. The listing records fewer than 40,000 clones. Whole-study results and caveats: Cases carried less TRBV6-7 than controls: around 0.11% versus 0.15%.

This chain uses TRBV5-1 with TRBJ1-1; TRBD1 matches at 10 bases. This TCR derives from a woman between 18 and 70 years old with a cervical HPV16 infection that either progressed to CIN3+ or cleared (not recorded which). Sequenced sample: blood buffy coat. CDR3 DNA (partial): TGCGCCAGCAGCCCGTCCCCGGGACAGGGGAGGACTGAA. Protein: CASSPSPGQGRTE. The CDR3 reads in full as CASSPSPGQGRTEAFF.